The 20 T cell receptor beta chains given below trace back to one sample, sequenced in a study of cytomegalovirus exposure and HLA in healthy donors. Both 60 Vbeta primers and 13 Jbeta primers went into the PCR. Assay: immunoSEQ multiplex PCR; the TCRdb copy retains only in-frame clones and omits some. The sample comprises fewer than 100,000 clones, roughly 73% of which are singletons, and about 4% rests with the top ten. Material for sequencing was PBMCs. These receptors originate from a woman in her thirties or forties in good health and CMV-seronegative.

This clone was recorded only once. The chain employs TRBV4-2 and TRBJ1-2, with D possibly being TRBD1 (5 bases). Trimming took off 5 bases at V and 7 bases at J, with 26 bases between the two ends. CDR1 is LGHNA and CDR2 is YNFKEQ in the germline V gene. The CDR3 loop spans 17 amino acids. The CDR3 DNA follows: TGTGCCAGCAGCGCGGGACGGGGCGAGGGGAGTTTTGGTGGCTACACCTTC. It yields the protein CASSAGRGEGSFGGYTF.

Many counts were recorded for this clone. The gene calls are TRBV7-9 and TRBJ2-4; D is uncertain. The CDR3 has 15 amino acids. V lost 0 bases and J 5 bases, leaving 11 bases between the germline ends. Per germline, CDR1 SEHNR and CDR2 FQNEAQ (reference sequence). DNA for the CDR3: TGTGCCAGCAGCTTAGCGAGAGCAAGCCAAAACATTCAGTACTTC. Translation gives CASSLARASQNIQYF.

The chain is built from TRBV4-1 and TRBJ1-6; D may be TRBD1 (5 bases). V lost 5 bases and J lost 9, with 11 bases in between. The CDR3 sequence is 13 residues long. Germline CDR1 is MGHRA and CDR2 is YSYEKL. The CDR3 reads CASSIQGVSPLHF. The CDR3 nucleotides read TGCGCCAGCAGCATTCAAGGGGTTTCACCCCTCCACTTT.

The CDR3 is CASSHFLWRVDRGDEQYF. The CDR3 DNA sequence: TGCGCCAGCAGCCATTTCCTCTGGAGGGTCGACAGGGGGGACGAGCAGTACTTC. V gene TRBV4-1 combines with J gene TRBJ2-7; 9 bases map to TRBD1. CDR3 length: 18 residues. Germline trimming cut 3 bases from V and 5 bases from J; bases unmatched to any gene: 17. Germline V gene data show CDR1 as MGHRA and CDR2 as YSYEKL.

The rearrangement links TRBV9 to TRBJ1-1, with D perhaps TRBD1 (5 bases). The V gene's germline CDR1 is SGDLS and CDR2 YYNGEE. V shed 0 bases and J shed 4 bases, with 13 bases lying between them. CDR3 length equals 15 residues. Here the CDR3 reads CASSVEGGRGTEAFF. The CDR3, as DNA: TGTGCCAGCAGCGTAGAAGGAGGGAGGGGCACTGAAGCTTTCTTT.

This rearrangement joins TRBV6-5 to TRBJ2-7, with a tentative D call TRBD2 (5 bases). The V gene's germline CDR1 is MNHEY and CDR2 SVGAGI. V shed 7 bases and J shed 0 bases, with 13 bases lying between them. This CDR3 has 14 residues. The CDR3 nucleotides read TGTGCCAGCACGGGAACTAGTAGCTCCTACGAGCAGTACTTC. It specifies CASTGTSSSYEQYF.

The CDR3 loop is CASSLGQEMNTEAFF. DNA of the CDR3: TGCGCCAGCAGCTTGGGACAGGAGATGAACACTGAAGCTTTCTTT. V gene TRBV5-1 combines with J gene TRBJ1-1, with a possible D match to TRBD1 (6 bases). Trimming removed 0 bases at V and 0 bases at J, with 9 bases between. This CDR3 is built from 15 residues. The germline V gene has CDR1 SGHRS and CDR2 YFSETQ.

This chain joins TRBV28 and TRBJ1-5; D might be TRBD1 (5 bases). Deletions cut 7 bases from V and 1 base from J, with 14 bases between. The CDR3 length is 15 residues. From germline, CDR1 is MDHEN and CDR2 SYDVKM. CDR3 sequence: CASTRTLGSNQPQHF. The CDR3 nucleotides are TGTGCCAGCACCCGGACACTCGGGAGCAATCAGCCCCAGCATTTT.

In this sample, this clone turned up once. This rearrangement joins TRBV4-2 to TRBJ1-2; 7 bases are shared with TRBD1. This CDR3 has 16 residues. V shed 4 bases, J shed 0 bases, and the junction held 8 bases outside the gene matches. Germline CDR1 is LGHNA and CDR2 is YNFKEQ. The CDR3 sequence is CASSPQQGIANYGYTF. As DNA, the CDR3 is TGTGCCAGCAGCCCCCAACAGGGGATAGCTAACTATGGCTACACCTTC.

This clone appeared a few times. This chain connects TRBV6-5 to TRBJ1-1, with 9 nucleotides matching TRBD1. V gave up 6 bases and J gave up 5 bases; unmatched junction bases: 10. Germline CDR1 MNHEY, CDR2 SVGAGI. The CDR3 contains 15 residues. The CDR3 here is CASRKTGGAGTEAFF. The DNA for the CDR3 is TGTGCCAGCAGAAAAACAGGGGGCGCGGGGACTGAAGCTTTCTTT.

This clone has only a few counts. The V call is TRBV6-1, the J call TRBJ1-4; 7 bases agree with TRBD1. With 3 bases clipped from V and 5 bases from J, the junction kept 3 bases outside the gene matches. The CDR3 consists of 14 residues. Germline lookup yields CDR1 MNHNS and CDR2 SASEGT. CDR3 residues: CASSETGKNEKLFF. CDR3 sequence (DNA): TGTGCCAGCAGTGAGACAGGGAAAAATGAAAAACTGTTTTTT.

The V gene is TRBV30, the J gene TRBJ1-6; 7 positions match TRBD1. CDR3 length equals 15 residues. In germline, CDR1 is GTSNPN, CDR2 SVGIG (reference sequence). The V segment lost 2 bases and the J segment 3 bases; nucleotides outside the gene matches: 4. CDR3 residues: CAWSRDRVYNSPLHF. The DNA for the CDR3 is TGTGCCTGGAGTCGAGACAGGGTCTATAATTCACCCCTCCACTTT.

This clone is a singleton in its sample. J is TRBJ1-2 and V is TRBV7-2; no reliable D call. Trimming stripped 1 base from V and 5 bases from J, with 11 bases between. Per the germline V gene, CDR1 is SGHTA and CDR2 is FQGNSA. The CDR3 extends over 14 amino acids. The CDR3 DNA is TGTGCCAGCAGCTTAGATTACAGCACTTATGGCTACACCTTC. It codes for CASSLDYSTYGYTF.

Only a few counts were recorded for this clone. The V call is TRBV4-3, the J call TRBJ2-3, with 7 bases that match TRBD2. The CDR3 totals 12 residues. CDR1 and CDR2 (germline): LGHNA, YSLEER. The trim removed 5 bases at V and 6 bases at J, leaving 2 bases unmatched. CDR3 region: CASSGGGDTQYF. The CDR3 coding sequence is TGCGCCAGCAGCGGGGGAGGGGATACGCAGTATTTT.

This sequence joins TRBV5-1 and TRBJ2-7, with 10 nucleotides matching TRBD1. There are 15 residues in the CDR3. CDR1 SGHRS and CDR2 YFSETQ come from the germline V gene. With 2 bases clipped from V and 3 bases from J, the junction kept 5 bases outside the gene matches. CDR3 nucleotides: TGCGCCAGCAGCTTCAGACAGGGGGCGGGCTACGAGCAGTACTTC. Its protein is CASSFRQGAGYEQYF.

The CDR3 loop reads CASSLRPQFMTGPYNSPLHF. CDR3 DNA: TGTGCCAGCAGCTTAAGACCTCAGTTTATGACAGGACCCTATAATTCACCCCTCCACTTT. V gene TRBV7-3 combines with J gene TRBJ1-6, with D possibly TRBD1 on 6 matching bases. Per the germline V gene, CDR1 is SGHTA and CDR2 is FQGTGA. There are 20 residues in the CDR3. With 1 base removed from V and 2 bases from J, the gap between germline ends came to 21 bases.

J is TRBJ2-7 and V is TRBV5-1; a possible D gene is TRBD1 (5 bases). The CDR3 contains 15 residues. V was clipped by 3 bases and J by 4 bases, with 17 bases between them. Germline loops: CDR1 SGHRS, CDR2 YFSETQ. CDR3 nucleotides: TGCGCCAGCAGCTCGAGTTCAGGGCGCAGGTACGAGCAGTACTTC. This encodes CASSSSSGRRYEQYF.

CDR3 bases: TGTGCCAGCAGTTTGGGAGGGGAAAAACTGTTTTTT. Translating gives CASSLGGEKLFF. The chain links TRBV27 to TRBJ1-4, with D hard to call. Trimming removed 3 bases at V and 8 bases at J, with 7 bases between. The CDR3 length is 12 residues. Per germline, CDR1 MNHEY and CDR2 SMNVEV (reference sequence).

The CDR3 loop reads CAIRENGGATTEAFF. CDR3 coding DNA: TGTGCCATCAGGGAGAACGGAGGGGCGACCACTGAAGCTTTCTTT. V usage is TRBV10-3 and J usage is TRBJ1-1, with D perhaps matching TRBD1 (5 bases). The V gene lost 6 bases and the J gene lost 4 bases, with 18 bases spanning the gap. This CDR3 has 15 amino acids. Germline values: CDR1 ENHRY, CDR2 SYGVKD.

The chain employs TRBV20-1 and TRBJ1-1; D perhaps matches TRBD1 (6 bases). Trimming took 6 bases from V and 8 from J, leaving 13 bases between them. The CDR3 consists of 11 residues. CDR1 is DFQATT and CDR2 is SNEGSKA in the germline V gene (reference sequence). In DNA, the CDR3 is TGCAGTGCCCAGGCGACAGGCGAAGCTTTCTTT. It yields the protein CSAQATGEAFF.